A selection of T cell receptor beta chains follows, all from one sample in a study of response to subunit inactivated influenza vaccine. TCRdb reanalysed the RT-PCR reads using MiXCR and keeps one entry per CDR3 protein. The sample records 450,000 to 600,000 distinct CDR3 sequences, about 7.2% being singletons. The material was PBMCs from blood, obtained roughly 24 months after vaccination. Every receptor here comes from a man aged 45 to 75 who received an inactivated influenza vaccine. The CDR3 runs from the conserved cysteine through the conserved F or W. The D gene is left open where the match is weak. The size entry is marked missing in some rows and otherwise reads once, few, many or a size class.

V	J	D	size	CDR3	DNA
TRBV5-5	TRBJ2-7	TRBD1	.	CASSLTQGVLNYEQYF	TGTGCCAGCAGCCTCACCCAGGGGGTGCTTAACTACGAGCAGTACTTC
TRBV5-1	TRBJ2-1	TRBD2	few	CASSPTSGSRNEQFF	TGCGCCAGCAGTCCGACTAGCGGGAGTCGCAATGAGCAGTTCTTC
TRBV5-1	TRBJ2-7	TRBD1	few	CASSSRTGGAYEQYF	TGCGCCAGCAGCTCCCGGACAGGGGGCGCCTACGAGCAGTACTTC
TRBV5-1	TRBJ2-1	TRBD2	few	CASSFGSGSVNEQFF	TGCGCCAGCAGCTTTGGTAGCGGGAGTGTCAATGAGCAGTTCTTC
TRBV5-5	TRBJ1-3	.	few	CASNKFGEFAGNTIYF	TGTGCCAGCAACAAATTTGGGGAGTTTGCCGGAAACACCATATATTTT
TRBV28	TRBJ1-2	.	many	CAIDSIPGTGYGYTF	TGTGCCATTGACAGTATCCCTGGTACTGGCTATGGCTACACCTTC
TRBV12-3/TRBV12-4	TRBJ2-1	.	many	CASLGYNEQFF	TGTGCCAGCTTGGGGTACAATGAGCAGTTCTTC
TRBV5-1	TRBJ2-3	.	few	CASRRDQRTSDTQYF	TGCGCCAGCAGACGGGACCAGCGGACGTCAGATACGCAGTATTTT
TRBV7-9	TRBJ2-7	.	.	CASSLDAGVRNEQYF	TGTGCCAGCAGCTTAGATGCCGGGGTGAGAAACGAGCAGTACTTC
TRBV4-2	TRBJ2-1	.	many	CASSYPGNDEQFF	TGTGCCAGCAGCTACCCGGGGAACGATGAGCAGTTCTTC
TRBV7-9	TRBJ1-3	TRBD1	few	CASSTGTNTIYF	TGTGCCAGCTCGACAGGGACAAACACCATATATTTT
TRBV6-4	TRBJ2-7	.	few	CASSESSGGSYEQYF	TGTGCCAGCAGTGAGAGCTCAGGGGGGAGCTACGAGCAGTACTTC
TRBV12-5	TRBJ1-1	.	many	CASGLEGTEAFF	TGTGCTAGTGGTTTGGAGGGCACTGAAGCTTTCTTT
TRBV9	TRBJ2-7	.	.	CASSPTGIEGYEQYF	TGTGCCAGCAGCCCCACGGGGATTGAGGGCTACGAGCAGTACTTC
TRBV20-1	TRBJ2-3	.	.	CSAQSVYRSTDTQYF	TGCAGTGCTCAATCAGTCTACAGAAGCACAGATACGCAGTATTTT
TRBV20-1	TRBJ2-4	.	many	CSARRTSGLAKNIQYF	TGCAGTGCTAGGCGCACGAGCGGCTTAGCCAAAAACATTCAGTACTTC
TRBV5-1	TRBJ2-7	.	few	CASSKGEREREQYF	TGCGCCAGCAGCAAAGGTGAGAGGGAGCGGGAGCAGTACTTC
TRBV7-9	TRBJ2-5	TRBD1	.	CASSLVGTGAQYF	TGTGCCAGCAGCTTAGTAGGGACAGGGGCCCAGTACTTC
TRBV25-1	TRBJ2-3	.	many	CASSGPISTDTQYF	TGTGCCAGCAGTGGCCCAATTAGCACAGATACGCAGTATTTT
TRBV11-2	TRBJ2-1	.	many	CASSSTAGVNNEQFF	TGTGCCAGCAGCTCCACCGCGGGTGTGAACAATGAGCAGTTCTTC
TRBV12-3/TRBV12-4	TRBJ2-2	TRBD1	few	CASSFGGTGTTGELFF	TGTGCCAGCAGTTTTGGAGGGACAGGGACCACCGGGGAGCTGTTTTTT
TRBV7-6	TRBJ2-3	.	.	CASSLERGLDTQYF	TGTGCCAGCAGCTTAGAACGGGGGTTGGATACGCAGTATTTT
TRBV11-2	TRBJ2-5	.	.	CASSLDPVHQETQYF	TGTGCCAGCAGCTTAGACCCCGTGCACCAAGAGACCCAGTACTTC
TRBV5-1	TRBJ2-1	TRBD2	.	CASSYSGTSIHEQFF	TGCGCCAGCAGCTATTCCGGGACTAGTATTCATGAGCAGTTCTTC
TRBV7-8	TRBJ2-7	.	.	CASSLGFDTYEQYF	TGTGCCAGCAGCTTAGGTTTCGACACCTACGAGCAGTACTTC
TRBV29-1	TRBJ1-3	.	many	CSAGASSGNTIYF	TGCAGCGCGGGGGCGAGCTCTGGAAACACCATATATTTT
TRBV2	TRBJ2-7	.	few	CASRLGSFYEQYF	TGTGCCAGCCGCTTGGGGAGTTTCTACGAGCAGTACTTC
TRBV10-3	TRBJ2-1	.	few	CAISRPPTRAGPYNEQFF	TGTGCCATCAGCCGCCCTCCCACAAGGGCCGGGCCCTACAATGAGCAGTTCTTC
TRBV28	TRBJ2-1	.	few	CASSLRLGHHSYNEQFF	TGTGCCAGCAGTTTACGACTGGGACATCACTCCTACAATGAGCAGTTCTTC
TRBV5-8	TRBJ2-1	.	.	CASSLALLDEQFF	TGTGCCAGCAGCTTGGCCTTACTGGATGAGCAGTTCTTC
TRBV29-1	TRBJ1-2	TRBD1	few	CSVEQGAAGYTF	TGCAGCGTTGAACAGGGGGCGGCTGGCTACACCTTC
TRBV14	TRBJ2-2	.	.	CASRALDTGELFF	TGTGCCAGCAGGGCTTTGGACACCGGGGAGCTGTTTTTT
TRBV13	TRBJ2-2	TRBD2	few	CASSLVTSGTAGELFF	TGTGCCAGCAGCTTAGTGACTAGCGGGACGGCCGGGGAGCTGTTTTTT
TRBV12-3/TRBV12-4	TRBJ1-1	.	.	CATIQWGLNTEAFF	TGTGCCACCATTCAATGGGGGTTGAACACTGAAGCTTTCTTT
TRBV28	TRBJ2-3	TRBD2	few	CATTSVGTDTQYF	TGTGCCACAACTAGCGTTGGCACAGATACGCAGTATTTT
TRBV5-1	TRBJ2-7	.	many	CASSPAPVGLYEQYF	TGCGCCAGCAGCCCGGCCCCGGTTGGGCTCTACGAGCAGTACTTC
TRBV4-3	TRBJ2-7	TRBD1	few	CASSQQTGDVSGEQYF	TGCGCCAGCAGCCAACAGACAGGGGATGTCTCGGGGGAGCAGTACTTC
TRBV7-2	TRBJ2-1	.	many	CASRLGPNNEQFF	TGTGCCAGCAGATTGGGACCAAACAATGAGCAGTTCTTC
TRBV7-2	TRBJ1-2	.	few	CASRRGNYGYTF	TGTGCCAGCAGACGGGGTAACTATGGCTACACCTTC